The clone carrying this T cell receptor (beta chain) was counted only a few times. The antigen remains unidentified. Unfractionated whole blood served as the source for total RNA extraction. Individual cDNA molecules in this library carried unique molecular identifiers. As originally analysed: Sample-level TCR yields exhibited a median of 95,638, with a range of about 23,224 to 700,000. TCRdb called the reads again in MiXCR, with one record for every CDR3 protein. None of the V and J calls come from the authors' own analysis; TCRdb made them. Found here are about 120,000 distinct CDR3 sequences, 8.5% to 9% of them singletons; the top ten hold 1.2% to 1.5%. This sample was included in a study of human T cells and chemical hapten exposure. For the study at large: Minor pooled library volume differences mainly drove per-sample TCR yield variation. Overall study results and limits: High-frequency TCRs, those above 1 in 1000, stayed the same after DPC sensitization.

Sequenced sample: whole blood. The TCR originated in a human donor in good health. Some clones in this sample may be carry-over from other donors' samples.

CDR3 in DNA: TGTGCCAGCCGGGACCCCGCTGGAGACTACGAGCAGTACTTC. This translates into CASRDPAGDYEQYF. V is TRBV2 and J is TRBJ2-7; the D call may be TRBD1 or TRBD2 (5 bases each). The V gene's germline CDR1 is SNHLY and CDR2 FYNNEI. V lost 8 bases and J lost 3, with 17 bases in between. The CDR3 runs to 14 residues. The variable domain in full, with the rest retrieved from reference TRBV2 and TRBJ2-7, is EPEVTQTPSHQVTQMGQEVILRCVPISNHLYFYWYRQILGQKVEFLVSFYNNEISEKSEIFDDQFSVERPDGSNFTLKIRSTKLEDSAMYFCASRDPAGDYEQYFGPGTRLTVT.